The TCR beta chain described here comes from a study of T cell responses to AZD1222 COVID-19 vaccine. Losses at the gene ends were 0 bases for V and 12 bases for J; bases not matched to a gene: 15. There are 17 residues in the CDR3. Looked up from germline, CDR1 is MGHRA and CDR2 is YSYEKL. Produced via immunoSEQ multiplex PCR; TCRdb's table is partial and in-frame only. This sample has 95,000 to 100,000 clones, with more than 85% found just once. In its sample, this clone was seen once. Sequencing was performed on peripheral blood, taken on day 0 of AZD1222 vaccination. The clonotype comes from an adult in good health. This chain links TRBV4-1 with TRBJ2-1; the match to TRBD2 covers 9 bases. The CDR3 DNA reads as TGCGCCAGCAGCCAAGAGTCGGGACTAGCAGACCTGTTGGTGCAGTTCTTC. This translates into CASSQESGLADLLVQFF.